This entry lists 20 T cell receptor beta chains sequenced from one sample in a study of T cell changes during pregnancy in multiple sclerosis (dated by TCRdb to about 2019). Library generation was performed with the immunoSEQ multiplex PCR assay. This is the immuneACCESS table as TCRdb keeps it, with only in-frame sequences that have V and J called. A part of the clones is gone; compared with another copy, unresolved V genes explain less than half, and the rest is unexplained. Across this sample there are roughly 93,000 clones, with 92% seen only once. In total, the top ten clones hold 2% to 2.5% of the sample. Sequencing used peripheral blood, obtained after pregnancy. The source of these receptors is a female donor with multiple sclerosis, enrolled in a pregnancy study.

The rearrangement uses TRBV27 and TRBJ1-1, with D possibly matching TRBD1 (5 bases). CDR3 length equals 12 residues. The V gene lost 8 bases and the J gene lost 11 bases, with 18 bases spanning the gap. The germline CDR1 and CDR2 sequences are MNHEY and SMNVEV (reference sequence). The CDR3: CASGRLGVPAFF. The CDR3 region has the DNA TGTGCCAGCGGACGTCTAGGGGTCCCCGCTTTCTTT.

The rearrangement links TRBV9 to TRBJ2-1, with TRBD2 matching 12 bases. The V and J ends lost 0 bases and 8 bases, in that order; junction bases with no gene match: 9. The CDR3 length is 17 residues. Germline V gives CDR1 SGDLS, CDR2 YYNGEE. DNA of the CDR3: TGTGCCAGCAGCGTAGAGGCTAGCGGGGGGGGAAGCTATGAGCAGTTCTTC. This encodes CASSVEASGGGSYEQFF.

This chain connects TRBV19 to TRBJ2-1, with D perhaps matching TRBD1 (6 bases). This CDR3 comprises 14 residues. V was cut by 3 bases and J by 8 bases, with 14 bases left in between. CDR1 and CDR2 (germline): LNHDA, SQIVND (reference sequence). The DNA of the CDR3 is TGTGCCAGTAGTATTCAGGGGACCACAGATGAGCAGTTCTTC. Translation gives CASSIQGTTDEQFF.

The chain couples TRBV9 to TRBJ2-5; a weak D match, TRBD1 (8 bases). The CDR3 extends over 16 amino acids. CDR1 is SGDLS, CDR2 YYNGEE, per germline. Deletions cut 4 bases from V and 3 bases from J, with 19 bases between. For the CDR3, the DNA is TGTGCCAGCAGCCCCCATACAGGGGGGGGGAAAGAGACCCAGTACTTC. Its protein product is CASSPHTGGGKETQYF.

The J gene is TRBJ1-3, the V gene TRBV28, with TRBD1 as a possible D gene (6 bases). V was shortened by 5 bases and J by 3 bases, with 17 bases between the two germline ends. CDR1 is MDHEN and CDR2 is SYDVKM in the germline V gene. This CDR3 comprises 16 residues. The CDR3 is CASSPIGGAVGNTIYF. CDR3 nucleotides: TGTGCCAGCAGTCCGATTGGGGGGGCGGTTGGAAACACCATATATTTT.

The CDR3 protein is CASSPTGHPAYGYTF. For the CDR3, the DNA is TGTGCCAGCTCACCTACAGGGCATCCCGCCTATGGCTACACCTTC. The rearrangement uses TRBV18 and TRBJ1-2, with D maybe TRBD1 (6 bases). Germline assignment: CDR1 KGHSH and CDR2 LQKENI. Between the trimmed V and J ends, which lost 3 bases and 4 bases, there was a span of 15 bases. CDR3 length equals 15 residues. Supplemented by reference TRBV18 and TRBJ1-2, the full variable domain reads NAGVMQNPRHLVRRRGQEARLRCSPMKGHSHVYWYRQLPEEGLKFMVYLQKENIIDESGMPKERFSAEFPKEGPSILRIQQVVRGDSAAYFCASSPTGHPAYGYTFGSGTRLTVV.

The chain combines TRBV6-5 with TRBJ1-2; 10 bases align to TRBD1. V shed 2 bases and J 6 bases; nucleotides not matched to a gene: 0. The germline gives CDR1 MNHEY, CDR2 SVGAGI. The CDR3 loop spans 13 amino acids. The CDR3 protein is CASSYGQGDGYTF. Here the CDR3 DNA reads TGTGCCAGCAGTTACGGACAGGGGGATGGCTACACCTTC.

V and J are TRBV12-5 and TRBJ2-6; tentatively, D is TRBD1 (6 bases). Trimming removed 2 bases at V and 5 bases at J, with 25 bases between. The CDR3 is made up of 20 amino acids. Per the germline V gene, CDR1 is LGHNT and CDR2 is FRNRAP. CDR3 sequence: CASGLQTPYRDGAWANVLTF. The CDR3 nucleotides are TGTGCTAGTGGTTTGCAGACTCCATACAGGGACGGGGCGTGGGCCAACGTCCTGACTTTC.

The CDR3 loop is CAWISIGRRTTEAFF. CDR3 bases: TGTGCCTGGATTTCCATAGGGAGGAGGACCACTGAAGCTTTCTTT. This chain joins TRBV30 and TRBJ1-1; D ambiguous. The CDR3 length is 15 residues. Germline CDR1 GTSNPN, CDR2 SVGIG (reference sequence). V was clipped by 4 bases and J by 4 bases, with 19 bases between them. Supplemented by reference TRBV30 and TRBJ1-1, the full variable domain reads SQTIHQWPATLVQPVGSPLSLECTVEGTSNPNLYWYRQAAGRGLQLLFYSVGIGQISSEVPQNLSASRPQDRQFILSSKKLLLSDSGFYLCAWISIGRRTTEAFFGQGTRLTVV.

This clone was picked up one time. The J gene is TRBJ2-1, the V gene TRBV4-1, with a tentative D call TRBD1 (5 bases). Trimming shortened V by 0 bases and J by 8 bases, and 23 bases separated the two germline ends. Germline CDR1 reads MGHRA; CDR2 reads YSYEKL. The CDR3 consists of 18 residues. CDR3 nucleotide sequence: TGCGCCAGCAGCCAAGATCTCAGGGCTACCATCAGGGTCCATGAGCAGTTCTTC. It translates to CASSQDLRATIRVHEQFF.

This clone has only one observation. The CDR3 here is CASSLSHGQGDRQYF. CDR3 DNA: TGCGCCAGCAGCTTGTCTCACGGACAGGGTGATCGGCAGTACTTC. The chain carries TRBV5-1 and TRBJ2-7, with 8 bases lining up with TRBD1. The CDR3 is made up of 15 amino acids. Germline CDR1 reads SGHRS; CDR2 reads YFSETQ. The V gene end was trimmed by 1 base and the J gene end by 9 bases; junction bases not matched to a gene: 12.

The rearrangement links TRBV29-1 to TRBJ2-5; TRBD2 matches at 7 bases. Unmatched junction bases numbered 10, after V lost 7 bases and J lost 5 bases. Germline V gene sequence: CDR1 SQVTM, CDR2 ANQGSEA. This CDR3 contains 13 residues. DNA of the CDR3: TGCAGCGCCGAAGGCGGGGGAAGGGAGACCCAGTACTTC. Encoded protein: CSAEGGGRETQYF. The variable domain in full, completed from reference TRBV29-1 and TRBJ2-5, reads SAVISQKPSRDICQRGTSLTIQCQVDSQVTMMFWYRQQPGQSLTLIATANQGSEATYESGFVIDKFPISRPNLTFSTLTVSNMSPEDSSIYLCSAEGGGRETQYFGPGTRLLVL.

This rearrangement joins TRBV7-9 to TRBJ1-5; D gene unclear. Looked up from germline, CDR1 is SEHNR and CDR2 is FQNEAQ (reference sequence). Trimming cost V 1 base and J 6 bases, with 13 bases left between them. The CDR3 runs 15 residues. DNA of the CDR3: TGTGCCAGCAGCTTAGGGACGGGGAAGCTTCAGCCCCAGCATTTT. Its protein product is CASSLGTGKLQPQHF.

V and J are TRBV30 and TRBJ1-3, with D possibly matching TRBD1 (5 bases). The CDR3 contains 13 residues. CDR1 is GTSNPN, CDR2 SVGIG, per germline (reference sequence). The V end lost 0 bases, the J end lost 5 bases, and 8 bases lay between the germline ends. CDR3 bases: TGTGCCTGGAGTGTTGCAGGGAGAAACACCATATATTTT. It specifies CAWSVAGRNTIYF.

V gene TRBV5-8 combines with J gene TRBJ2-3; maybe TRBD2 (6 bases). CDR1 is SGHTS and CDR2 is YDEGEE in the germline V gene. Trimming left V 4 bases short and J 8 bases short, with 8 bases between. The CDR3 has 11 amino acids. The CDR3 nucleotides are TGTGCCAGCAGCGTGCGGGGTACGCAGTATTTT. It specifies CASSVRGTQYF.

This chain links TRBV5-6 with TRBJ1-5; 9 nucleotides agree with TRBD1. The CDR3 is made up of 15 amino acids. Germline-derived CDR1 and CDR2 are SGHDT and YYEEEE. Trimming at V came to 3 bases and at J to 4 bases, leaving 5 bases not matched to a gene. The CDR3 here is CASSWGTGRNQPQHF. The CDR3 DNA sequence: TGTGCCAGCAGCTGGGGGACAGGGAGGAATCAGCCCCAGCATTTT.

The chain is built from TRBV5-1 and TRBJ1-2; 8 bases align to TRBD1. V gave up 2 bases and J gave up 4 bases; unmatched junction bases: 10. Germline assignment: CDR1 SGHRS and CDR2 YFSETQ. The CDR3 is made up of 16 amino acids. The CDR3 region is CASSFENTGGSYGYTF. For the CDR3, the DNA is TGCGCCAGCAGCTTTGAAAACACAGGGGGTAGCTATGGCTACACCTTC.

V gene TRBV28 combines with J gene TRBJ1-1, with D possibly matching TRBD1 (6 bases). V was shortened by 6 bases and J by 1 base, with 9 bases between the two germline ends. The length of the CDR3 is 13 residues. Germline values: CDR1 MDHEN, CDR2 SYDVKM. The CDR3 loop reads CASRGGENTEAFF. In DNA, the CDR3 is TGTGCCAGCAGAGGGGGGGAGAACACTGAAGCTTTCTTT.

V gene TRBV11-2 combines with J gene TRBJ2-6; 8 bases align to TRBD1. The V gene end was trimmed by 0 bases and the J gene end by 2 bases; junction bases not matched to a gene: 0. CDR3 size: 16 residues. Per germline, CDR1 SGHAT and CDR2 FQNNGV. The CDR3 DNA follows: TGTGCCAGCAGCTTAGAGGACAGGGCTGGGGCCAACGTCCTGACTTTC. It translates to CASSLEDRAGANVLTF. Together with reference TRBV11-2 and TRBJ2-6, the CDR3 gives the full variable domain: EAGVAQSPRYKIIEKRQSVAFWCNPISGHATLYWYQQILGQGPKLLIQFQNNGVVDDSQLPKDRFSAERLKGVDSTLKIQPAKLEDSAVYLCASSLEDRAGANVLTFGAGSRLTVL.

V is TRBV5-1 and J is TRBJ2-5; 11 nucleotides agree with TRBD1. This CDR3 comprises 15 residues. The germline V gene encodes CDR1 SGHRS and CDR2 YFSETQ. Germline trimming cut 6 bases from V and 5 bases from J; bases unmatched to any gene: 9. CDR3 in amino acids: CASNTGQGAGETQYF. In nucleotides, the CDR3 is TGCGCCAGCAATACCGGACAGGGGGCGGGGGAGACCCAGTACTTC.